These 30 T cell receptor beta chains originate from one sample sequenced in a study of blood T cell repertoires in COVID-19. Clones were read by immunoSEQ multiplex PCR, and TCRdb kept only the in-frame ones, dropping some. The profile shows some 42,000 clones, approximately 90% of them singletons. Sequenced material: peripheral blood. These TCRs come from a human donor in a cohort sampled during active COVID-19.

The chain has TRBV5-6 and TRBJ2-5; 8 nucleotides agree with TRBD2. V lost 0 bases, J lost 4 bases, and 2 bases stayed unmatched. Looked up from germline, CDR1 is SGHDT and CDR2 is YYEEEE. CDR3 length equals 14 residues. CDR3 sequence: CASSLEAGVETQYF. The DNA for the CDR3 is TGTGCCAGCAGCTTGGAAGCGGGGGTAGAGACCCAGTACTTC.

This chain uses TRBV18 with TRBJ1-3; 11 positions agree with TRBD1. Trimming at V came to 3 bases and at J to 4 bases, leaving 5 bases not matched to a gene. The germline V gene encodes CDR1 KGHSH and CDR2 LQKENI. The CDR3 sequence is 16 residues long. CDR3 coding DNA: TGTGCCAGCTCACCGAGGACAGGGGGCTTAGGAAACACCATATATTTT. It yields the protein CASSPRTGGLGNTIYF.

V is TRBV6-5 and J is TRBJ1-1; 7 bases align to TRBD1. Unmatched junction bases numbered 7, after V lost 4 bases and J lost 5 bases. Per germline, CDR1 MNHEY and CDR2 SVGAGI. This CDR3 spans 14 amino acids. As DNA, the CDR3 is TGTGCCAGCAGTTCCAACAGGGGTGAAACTGAAGCTTTCTTT. As protein: CASSSNRGETEAFF.

The CDR3 DNA is TGTGCCGCCCGGGGGGAATTAGATACGCAGTATTTT. It encodes CAARGELDTQYF. J is TRBJ2-3 and V is TRBV10-3, with 7 bases identical to TRBD2. Germline V gene lookup returns CDR1 ENHRY and CDR2 SYGVKD. The CDR3 is 12 residues long. V gave up 11 bases and J gave up 5 bases; unmatched junction bases: 7.

V and J are TRBV7-3 and TRBJ2-3; unclear D gene. The CDR3 sequence is 15 residues long. Looked up from germline, CDR1 is SGHTA and CDR2 is FQGTGA. Trimming left V 2 bases short and J 0 bases short, with 9 bases between. CDR3 sequence reads: CASSLLSTSTDTQYF. The CDR3 DNA sequence: TGTGCCAGCAGCTTATTGAGTACTAGCACAGATACGCAGTATTTT. The full variable domain, with the rest looked up from reference TRBV7-3 and TRBJ2-3, is GAGVSQTPSNKVTEKGKYVELRCDPISGHTALYWYRQSLGQGPEFLIYFQGTGAADDSGLPNDRFFAVRPEGSVSTLKIQRTERGDSAVYLCASSLLSTSTDTQYFGPGTRLTVL.

This chain connects TRBV12-5 to TRBJ1-3; the match to TRBD1 covers 7 bases. J gave up 0 bases and V 0 bases, and 11 bases lay outside the gene matches. CDR3 length: 19 residues. Per germline, CDR1 LGHNT and CDR2 FRNRAP. CDR3 residues: CASGLVQTGLVFSGNTIYF. CDR3 sequence (DNA): TGTGCTAGTGGTTTGGTCCAGACAGGGTTGGTTTTCTCTGGAAACACCATATATTTT.

The chain joins TRBV6-6 to TRBJ2-2; 7 bases fit TRBD2. V gave up 2 bases and J gave up 5 bases; unmatched junction bases: 8. The CDR3 has 16 amino acids. Germline lookup yields CDR1 MNHNY and CDR2 SVGAGI (reference sequence). The CDR3 coding sequence is TGTGCCAGCAGTTACGGGAGCGGGATAAGGACCGGGGAGCTGTTTTTT. Encoded protein: CASSYGSGIRTGELFF.

The rearrangement uses TRBV30 and TRBJ1-1, with TRBD1 matching 11 bases. This CDR3 has 14 residues. V gave up 1 base and J gave up 4 bases; unmatched junction bases: 2. CDR1 GTSNPN and CDR2 SVGIG come from the germline V gene (reference sequence). CDR3 in amino acids: CAWSAGTGGTEAFF. CDR3 in DNA: TGTGCCTGGAGTGCAGGGACAGGGGGCACTGAAGCTTTCTTT.

The rearrangement links TRBV15 to TRBJ2-1; D not resolved. Trimming removed 1 base from V and 8 bases from J, with 21 bases in between. Germline V gives CDR1 LNHNV, CDR2 YYDKDF (reference sequence). The CDR3 has 17 amino acids. CDR3 nucleotide sequence: TGTGCCACCAGCAGAGTTCGGCTCCTGGGCCCCGATGATGAGCAGTTCTTC. Translation gives CATSRVRLLGPDDEQFF.

The chain joins TRBV6-5 to TRBJ1-6, with TRBD1 matching 8 bases. V shed 5 bases, J shed 10 bases, and the junction held 7 bases outside the gene matches. Germline V gene data show CDR1 as MNHEY and CDR2 as SVGAGI. The CDR3 is 14 amino acids. Written as DNA, the CDR3 is TGTGCCAGCAGTCACCAGGGGGCACAGTCACCCCTCCACTTT. This translates into CASSHQGAQSPLHF.

The rearrangement links TRBV29-1 to TRBJ1-5, with TRBD1 matching over 9 bases. This CDR3 has 17 amino acids. The V gene's germline CDR1 is SQVTM and CDR2 ANQGSEA. The J segment lost 1 base and the V segment lost 1 base, leaving 8 bases of the junction unmatched. CDR3 loop: CSVEGGQGLGSNQPQHF. In DNA, the CDR3 is TGCAGCGTTGAAGGGGGACAGGGCTTGGGGAGCAATCAGCCCCAGCATTTT.

The V gene is TRBV12-3 or TRBV12-4, the J gene TRBJ2-7, with 10 bases lining up with TRBD1. The CDR3 sequence is 12 residues long. V trimming: 9 bases; J trimming: 4 bases; junction bases outside the gene matches: 3. CDR3 sequence reads: CASGQGGYEQYF. In DNA, the CDR3 is TGTGCCAGTGGACAGGGGGGTTACGAGCAGTACTTC.

This chain links TRBV21-1 with TRBJ1-2; the D call TRBD1 from the table was never checked on the DNA. TRBV21-1 is recorded as a pseudogene. The CDR3 contains 15 residues. Here the CDR3 reads CASSIPRSVNYGYTF. DNA of the CDR3: TGTGCCAGCAGCATCCCCAGGTCAGTTAACTATGGCTACACCTTC.

The chain is built from TRBV2 and TRBJ1-2, with D unresolved. The CDR3 extends over 13 amino acids. Germline V gives CDR1 SNHLY, CDR2 FYNNEI. Trimming removed 3 bases from V and 6 bases from J, with 11 bases in between. DNA of the CDR3: TGTGCCAGCAGTGAGGAGGCGCAAAATGGCTACACCTTC. This translates into CASSEEAQNGYTF.

V gene TRBV13 combines with J gene TRBJ1-6; 12 bases align to TRBD1. Germline V CDR1 and CDR2: PRHDT, FYEKMQ (reference sequence). V dropped 4 bases and J dropped 10; count of bases not matched to a gene: 11. The CDR3 contains 17 residues. The CDR3, as DNA: TGTGCCAGCAGCTCCTCTGGGACAGGGGGCGCATCATCACCCCTCCACTTT. Its protein product is CASSSSGTGGASSPLHF.

This chain uses TRBV5-6 with TRBJ1-1; 9 bases fit TRBD1. Trimming removed 4 bases from V and 6 bases from J; junction bases left unmatched: 13. This CDR3 region has 16 residues. Germline V gene data show CDR1 as SGHDT and CDR2 as YYEEEE. This chain's CDR3 is CASSTGPGQGESEAFF. CDR3 sequence (DNA): TGTGCCAGCAGCACAGGGCCGGGACAGGGAGAATCTGAAGCTTTCTTT.

The V and J genes are TRBV2 and TRBJ2-1; tentatively, D is TRBD2 (6 bases). Germline loops: CDR1 SNHLY, CDR2 FYNNEI. V was pared by 10 bases and J by 6 bases, with 22 bases between. CDR3 length: 15 amino acids. The CDR3 is CATSVPSAAGNEQFF. In DNA, the CDR3 is TGTGCCACCTCGGTCCCCTCCGCAGCGGGCAATGAGCAGTTCTTC. The whole variable domain, remainder taken from reference TRBV2 and TRBJ2-1, is EPEVTQTPSHQVTQMGQEVILRCVPISNHLYFYWYRQILGQKVEFLVSFYNNEISEKSEIFDDQFSVERPDGSNFTLKIRSTKLEDSAMYFCATSVPSAAGNEQFFGPGTRLTVL.

J is TRBJ2-2 and V is TRBV29-1, with 8 bases fitting TRBD1. The CDR3 totals 15 residues. The junction had 3 bases not matched to a gene; V was cut back by 3 bases and J by 0 bases. Germline CDR1 SQVTM, CDR2 ANQGSEA. In DNA form, the CDR3 reads TGCAGCGTTGACACAGGGGGAGCGAACACCGGGGAGCTGTTTTTT. This encodes CSVDTGGANTGELFF.

The V and J genes are TRBV27 and TRBJ2-7, with 8 positions matching TRBD2. V trimming: 6 bases; J trimming: 0 bases; junction bases outside the gene matches: 1. Germline CDR1 reads MNHEY; CDR2 reads SMNVEV (reference sequence). The CDR3 is 13 amino acids. The DNA for the CDR3 is TGTGCCAGCAGCGGGAGGGACTCCTACGAGCAGTACTTC. Protein: CASSGRDSYEQYF.

The genes are TRBV2 and TRBJ1-4, with TRBD1 as a possible D gene (5 bases). This CDR3 spans 14 amino acids. Between the trimmed V and J ends, which lost 2 bases and 5 bases, there was a span of 9 bases. CDR1 is SNHLY and CDR2 is FYNNEI in the germline V gene. CDR3 sequence (DNA): TGTGCCAGCAGTGAACAGGGACTGAATGAAAAACTGTTTTTT. Amino acid sequence: CASSEQGLNEKLFF.

The chain joins TRBV19 to TRBJ1-6; TRBD1 matches at 7 bases. The V and J ends lost 2 bases and 5 bases, in that order; junction bases with no gene match: 6. There are 16 residues in the CDR3. Germline V gene lookup returns CDR1 LNHDA and CDR2 SQIVND (reference sequence). The CDR3 loop reads CASSIQTGTDNSPLHF. The DNA for the CDR3 is TGTGCCAGTAGTATACAAACCGGGACAGATAATTCACCCCTCCACTTT.

The chain is built from TRBV2 and TRBJ1-5, with D possibly TRBD1 on 6 matching bases. The CDR3 length is 13 residues. Germline loops: CDR1 SNHLY, CDR2 FYNNEI. V lost 6 bases and J 1 base, leaving 7 bases between the germline ends. Written as DNA, the CDR3 is TGTGCCAGCAGAGGACAGAGCAATCAGCCCCAGCATTTT. Translation: CASRGQSNQPQHF.

This clone was seen just once. The gene calls are TRBV6-2 or TRBV6-3 and TRBJ2-5, with TRBD2 matching 11 bases. Germline V CDR1 and CDR2: MNHEY, SVGEGT. The CDR3 runs to 16 residues. The V gene end was trimmed by 3 bases and the J gene end by 5 bases; junction bases not matched to a gene: 8. The CDR3 DNA is TGTGCCAGCAGTTATCCCCTAGCGGGGGGTCGGGAGACCCAGTACTTC. This sequence encodes CASSYPLAGGRETQYF.

The chain's CDR3 is CASSGPGNEQFF. DNA for the CDR3: TGTGCCAGCAGCGGACCGGGGAATGAGCAGTTCTTC. The chain carries TRBV6-5 and TRBJ2-1; possibly TRBD2 for D (5 bases). The germline V and J ends were trimmed by 6 bases and 7 bases, with 10 bases remaining between them. The CDR3 has 12 residues. Per the germline V gene, CDR1 is MNHEY and CDR2 is SVGAGI.

The chain joins TRBV15 to TRBJ1-1; 10 bases are a match to TRBD1. The CDR3 runs to 16 residues. V was clipped by 3 bases and J by 4 bases; unmatched bases: 8. Germline V gene data show CDR1 as LNHNV and CDR2 as YYDKDF (reference sequence). The CDR3 loop is CATSSDRRDRGTEAFF. DNA of the CDR3: TGTGCCACCAGCAGCGATCGAAGGGACAGGGGCACTGAAGCTTTCTTT.

The V and J genes are TRBV5-1 and TRBJ1-6; D may be TRBD1 (5 bases). V was pared by 0 bases and J by 9 bases, with 16 bases between. The CDR3 loop spans 16 amino acids. CDR1 is SGHRS, CDR2 YFSETQ, per germline. CDR3 in amino acids: CASSLESGIRGSPLHF. The CDR3 nucleotides read TGCGCCAGCAGCTTGGAGTCCGGCATTAGGGGTTCACCCCTCCACTTT.

This clone has just one count. V is TRBV19 and J is TRBJ1-3, with a tentative D call TRBD1 (5 bases). The CDR3 contains 15 residues. Germline CDR1 and CDR2: LNHDA and SQIVND (reference sequence). Trimming took 2 bases from V and 3 from J, leaving 11 bases between them. CDR3 region: CASSIKGASGNTIYF. CDR3 coding DNA: TGTGCCAGTAGTATAAAAGGGGCGAGTGGAAACACCATATATTTT.

The rearrangement links TRBV4-1 to TRBJ2-7; D is perhaps TRBD1 (6 bases). This CDR3 comprises 15 residues. V shed 5 bases and J shed 3 bases, with 17 bases lying between them. The germline V gene has CDR1 MGHRA and CDR2 YSYEKL. The CDR3 reads CASSYSTGQYYEQYF. The DNA of the CDR3 is TGCGCCAGCAGCTACTCAACCGGACAGTACTACGAGCAGTACTTC.

The chain is built from TRBV5-1 and TRBJ2-1; the match to TRBD2 covers 9 bases. Germline V gene data show CDR1 as SGHRS and CDR2 as YFSETQ. V lost 2 bases, J lost 4 bases, and 13 bases stayed unmatched. The CDR3 extends over 18 amino acids. The CDR3 reads CASSFRSSGTNRYNEQFF. DNA for the CDR3: TGCGCCAGCAGCTTTCGGTCTAGCGGGACCAACAGATACAATGAGCAGTTCTTC.

The rearrangement uses TRBV7-9 and TRBJ1-1, with 7 bases identical to TRBD1. The germline V gene has CDR1 SEHNR and CDR2 FQNEAQ (reference sequence). V lost 5 bases, J lost 5 bases, and 8 bases stayed unmatched. CDR3 size: 14 residues. In nucleotides, the CDR3 is TGTGCCAGCAGCCGACAGACAGGGTTGACTGAAGCTTTCTTT. Protein product: CASSRQTGLTEAFF.